The 11 T cell receptor beta chains below all came from one sample that was sequenced in a study of T cells in Graves' hyperthyroidism and ophthalmopathy. Amplification of TCR beta CDR3 regions was performed using RNA transcripts as template. An initial round of RT-PCR targeting the TCR CDR3 relied on the HTBI primer set. TCRdb reprocessed the multiplex PCR reads with MiXCR, giving one entry per CDR3 protein. This sample has around 760,000 distinct CDR3 sequences, with approximately 36% found just once. Sample: blood. The source of these receptors is a woman aged 40 to 50 with Graves' hyperthyroidism.

A few counts support this clonotype. This chain uses TRBV5-5 with TRBJ1-5, with 9 bases that match TRBD1. The CDR3 length is 19 residues. Germline lookup yields CDR1 SGHKS and CDR2 YYEKEE (reference sequence). Trimming removed 3 bases from V and 0 bases from J; junction bases left unmatched: 13. This CDR3 reads CASSSRAGQGTNSNQPQHF. CDR3 DNA: TGTGCCAGCAGCTCCCGAGCGGGACAGGGCACTAATAGCAATCAGCCCCAGCATTTT.

Regarding this clonotype: A much larger clone is a single base away; this may be a read error. This chain joins TRBV29-1 and TRBJ1-5; TRBD1 matches 7 bases. J gave up 5 bases and V 4 bases, and 5 bases lay outside the gene matches. This CDR3 has 13 amino acids. Germline V gene sequence: CDR1 SQVTM, CDR2 ANQGSEA. DNA for the CDR3: TGCAGCGTTGGTTGGGACAGAGATCAGCCCCAGCATTTT. It encodes CSVGWDRDQPQHF.

The chain uses TRBV28 and TRBJ2-7; tentative D call: TRBD2 (7 bases). The germline gives CDR1 MDHEN, CDR2 SYDVKM. The CDR3 runs 14 residues. With 5 bases removed from V and 3 bases from J, the gap between germline ends came to 14 bases. The CDR3 DNA sequence: TGTGCCAGCAGTGATAGGGGGGGCGGCTACGAGCAGTACTTC. Its protein product is CASSDRGGGYEQYF.

This clonotype was seen only a few times. The rearrangement joins TRBV5-4 to TRBJ2-5; D possibly corresponds to TRBD1 (6 bases). The CDR3 covers 11 residues. V was cut by 9 bases and J by 1 base, with 7 bases left in between. CDR1 is SGHNT and CDR2 is YYREEE in the germline V gene (reference sequence). DNA of the CDR3: TGTGCCACCAGGGGCCAAGAGACCCAGTACTTC. Translation: CATRGQETQYF.

This clonotype was found many times. V gene TRBV7-9 combines with J gene TRBJ2-2; weak D call: TRBD2 (5 bases). The CDR3 runs 14 residues. V dropped 6 bases and J dropped 5 bases, with 13 bases sitting between them. Germline CDR1 is SEHNR and CDR2 is FQNEAQ (reference sequence). This CDR3 is CASRRVAGTGELFF. The CDR3 DNA sequence: TGTGCCAGCAGGCGGGTAGCCGGTACCGGGGAGCTGTTTTTT.

This clonotype was counted between two and nine times. The V gene is TRBV24-1, the J gene TRBJ1-2; D uncertain. Germline CDR1 KGHDR, CDR2 SFDVKD. This CDR3 is 13 amino acids long. V gave up 3 bases and J gave up 8 bases, with 12 bases separating them. As DNA, the CDR3 is TGTGCCACCAGTGATACCGGAGGGTCGGGCTACACCTTC. Translating it yields CATSDTGGSGYTF.

This chain links TRBV7-2 with TRBJ2-7; D is perhaps TRBD1 (6 bases). The CDR3 has 13 residues. V lost 6 bases and J lost 3, with 12 bases in between. The germline gives CDR1 SGHTA, CDR2 FQGNSA. In nucleotides, the CDR3 is TGTGCCAGCAGGAGACAGGTAAACTACGAGCAGTACTTC. Translation: CASRRQVNYEQYF.

The rearrangement links TRBV20-1 to TRBJ1-2; D is perhaps TRBD1 (6 bases). The CDR3 totals 15 residues. Between the trimmed V and J ends, which lost 0 bases and 6 bases, there was a span of 17 bases. The germline V gene has CDR1 DFQATT and CDR2 SNEGSKA (reference sequence). CDR3 coding DNA: TGCAGTGCTAGAGACCTCCGGGGGGCATGGAATGGCTACACCTTC. Residues: CSARDLRGAWNGYTF.

This clonotype occurred many times. The rearrangement links TRBV6-5 to TRBJ1-1; D gene uncertain. The germline V and J ends were trimmed by 2 bases and 1 base, with 8 bases remaining between them. Germline loops: CDR1 MNHEY, CDR2 SVGAGI. The CDR3 extends over 14 amino acids. Written as DNA, the CDR3 is TGTGCCAGCAGTTACCAGCGAGCGAACACTGAAGCTTTCTTT. This translates into CASSYQRANTEAFF.

The V and J genes are TRBV7-2 and TRBJ1-5; 8 nucleotides match TRBD1. Unmatched junction bases numbered 7, after V lost 5 bases and J lost 13 bases. The CDR3 spans 12 residues. The germline V gene has CDR1 SGHTA and CDR2 FQGNSA. The CDR3 region is CASSLNQGAQHF. The DNA for the CDR3 is TGTGCCAGCAGCCTAAATCAGGGGGCGCAGCATTTT.

The chain couples TRBV11-1 to TRBJ1-1; D perhaps matches TRBD1 (5 bases). The V and J ends lost 5 bases and 5 bases respectively, with 15 bases between them. The CDR3 runs 14 residues. The germline V gene encodes CDR1 SGHAT and CDR2 FQDESV (reference sequence). CDR3 nucleotide sequence: TGTGCCAGCAGCACCGGGGGTGTGTCGACTGAAGCTTTCTTT. Its protein product is CASSTGGVSTEAFF.